This TCR beta chain comes out of a study of human T cells and chemical hapten exposure. Each CDR3 protein gets one entry after TCRdb re-called the RACE reads with MiXCR. The sample records more than 85,000 distinct CDR3 sequences, 7.5% to 9.5% being singletons. The time point: pre-sensitization, week 0. Treatment here: therapeutic diphenylcyclopropenone sensitization with weekly scalp DPC. The CDR3 has 19 residues. V dropped 8 bases and J dropped 0 bases, with 26 bases sitting between them. CDR1 and CDR2 from the germline V gene are LGHNT and FRNRAP. The chain links TRBV12-5 to TRBJ1-3; D perhaps matches TRBD1 (6 bases). The sequence was obtained from a man between 35 and 55 years old with alopecia areata. Some clones in this sample may be carry-over from other donors' samples. Specimen: whole blood, collected in connection with sensitization to the hapten diphenylcyclopropenone (DPC). The CDR3 protein is CASTSYGARGTSSGNTIYF. CDR3 coding DNA: TGTGCTAGTACATCCTATGGGGCCAGGGGTACAAGCTCTGGAAACACCATATATTTT.